Listed here are 10 T cell receptor beta chains from one sample, sequenced in a study of regulatory T cells in long-lasting Graves disease. Arm-PCR of CDR3 regions with iRepertoire HTBI primers generated TCR beta libraries. MiXCR was run by TCRdb on the multiplex PCR reads, yielding one entry per CDR3 protein. The data hold fewer than 450,000 distinct CDR3 sequences, with less than 25% observed a single time. Documented time point: persistent/refractory GD, antithyroid drugs over 5 years with positive TRAb. PBMCs were the source of the RNA used for TCR sequencing. Sequencing was performed on peripheral blood mononuclear cells (PBMCs), taken when the disease was refractory, from a patient treated with antithyroid drugs. These receptors all stem from a female donor with Graves disease.

In its sample, this clonotype was seen a few times. The J gene is TRBJ2-7, the V gene TRBV6-1; TRBD2 is a possible D gene (5 bases). V lost 8 bases to trimming and J lost 7 bases, with 18 bases between them. This CDR3 has 13 residues. CDR1 and CDR2 from the germline V gene are MNHNS and SASEGT. As DNA, the CDR3 is TGTGCCAGCGGGGTGGAGAAGGACTGGGAGCAGTACTTC. Translation: CASGVEKDWEQYF.

The chain recombines TRBV6-2 or TRBV6-3 with TRBJ2-1; 7 bases line up with TRBD2. This CDR3 region has 14 residues. Losses at the gene ends were 2 bases for V and 3 bases for J; bases not matched to a gene: 1. Germline values: CDR1 MNHEY, CDR2 SVGEGT. For the CDR3, the DNA is TGTGCCAGCAGTTACGCGGGAGACTACAATGAGCAGTTCTTC. Translated, it gives CASSYAGDYNEQFF.

This clonotype was observed at least ten times. The V gene is TRBV28, the J gene TRBJ1-5, with D possibly TRBD1 on 5 matching bases. This CDR3 has 15 residues. The ends were cut back, 3 bases at V and 9 bases at J, with 18 bases in the middle. Germline V CDR1 and CDR2: MDHEN, SYDVKM. The CDR3 DNA sequence: TGTGCCAGCAGTTTGATTGAGCCCTCAGGGCGGCCCCAGCATTTT. Its protein product is CASSLIEPSGRPQHF. Based on the CDR3 plus reference TRBV28 and TRBJ1-5, the full variable domain is DVKVTQSSRYLVKRTGEKVFLECVQDMDHENMFWYRQDPGLGLRLIYFSYDVKMKEKGDIPEGYSVSREKKERFSLILESASTNQTSMYLCASSLIEPSGRPQHFGDGTRLSIL.

This rearrangement joins TRBV18 to TRBJ1-5; D call uncertain. Trimming took 6 bases from V and 2 from J, leaving 14 bases between them. The length of the CDR3 is 15 residues. Germline CDR1 KGHSH, CDR2 LQKENI. The CDR3 spells CASSPSEFGNQPQHF. The CDR3 nucleotides are TGTGCCAGCTCCCCAAGTGAATTCGGCAATCAGCCCCAGCATTTT.

This clonotype was detected only a few times. The rearrangement uses TRBV6-1 and TRBJ2-7, with 12 bases that match TRBD2. The CDR3 covers 17 residues. The germline CDR1 and CDR2 sequences are MNHNS and SASEGT. After removal of 4 bases from V and 7 bases from J, the junction contained 14 bases not matched to a gene. CDR3 sequence: CASSARLAGVWVGEQYF. The CDR3 coding sequence is TGTGCCAGCAGTGCGAGACTAGCGGGAGTTTGGGTTGGTGAGCAGTACTTC.

The chain joins TRBV29-1 to TRBJ2-7; 7 bases line up with TRBD1. From germline, CDR1 is SQVTM and CDR2 ANQGSEA. The CDR3 consists of 13 residues. J was trimmed by 2 bases and V by 7 bases; bases with no gene match: 8. Written as DNA, the CDR3 is TGCAGCGGTACAGGGGTCCACCCCTACGAGCAGTACTTC. Encoded protein: CSGTGVHPYEQYF.

Turning to this clonotype: A much larger clone sits a single nucleotide away, making a read error possible. V and J are TRBV7-2 and TRBJ2-1; TRBD2 might be the D (5 bases). With the DNA end fitting TRBJ2-5 better, the J assignment may be wrong. Germline V gene sequence: CDR1 SGHTA, CDR2 FQGNSA. The CDR3 has 15 amino acids. The CDR3 loop is CASSSDFGGRETQYF. DNA for the CDR3: TGTGCCAGCAGCTCCGACTTTGGAGGAAGAGAGACCCAGTACTTC.

The chain has TRBV30 and TRBJ2-4; D possibly matches TRBD1 or TRBD2 (6 bases each). Trimming shortened V by 3 bases and J by 2 bases, and 11 bases separated the two germline ends. Germline V gene lookup returns CDR1 GTSNPN and CDR2 SVGIG (reference sequence). The CDR3 runs 14 residues. The CDR3 sequence: CAWSGGGPKNIQYF. In DNA, the CDR3 is TGTGCCTGGAGCGGAGGGGGTCCCAAAAACATTCAGTACTTC.

In its sample, this clonotype was seen a few times. The chain recombines TRBV6-1 with TRBJ2-7; 9 bases are shared with TRBD2. This CDR3 contains 15 residues. V lost 6 bases, J lost 1 base, and 7 bases stayed unmatched. Germline CDR1 MNHNS, CDR2 SASEGT. The CDR3 DNA is TGTGCCAGCAGATCTCTCGCGGGAGGGTCCTACGAGCAGTACTTC. Protein sequence: CASRSLAGGSYEQYF.

This chain connects TRBV19 to TRBJ1-1; D unclear. CDR3 size: 15 residues. V lost 3 bases and J lost 2, with 13 bases in between. Per the germline V gene, CDR1 is LNHDA and CDR2 is SQIVND (reference sequence). CDR3 region: CASSILRGTNTEAFF. The CDR3 DNA reads TGTGCCAGTAGTATTCTACGGGGAACCAACACTGAAGCTTTCTTT.